The clone carrying this T cell receptor (beta chain) has a count of ten or more. These data come from a study of regulatory T cells in long-lasting Graves disease. The time point denotes: newly diagnosed GD, antithyroid drugs for less than 3 months. PBMC-extracted RNA yielded the TCR library. Libraries of TCR beta came from iRepertoire HTBI primers plus Arm-PCR of CDR3 regions. TCRdb re-analysed the multiplex PCR reads in MiXCR, keeping a single row per CDR3 protein. The table shows a few hundred thousand distinct CDR3 sequences, with roughly 17% occurring only once. These same records also appear under a second study, on T cells in Graves' hyperthyroidism and ophthalmopathy. This second study notes: HTBI primers were the set used in a first-round RT-PCR of the TCR CDR3.

The TCR was taken from a woman between 18 and 30 years old with Graves disease. Specimen: peripheral blood mononuclear cells (PBMCs), collected at new diagnosis, from a patient treated with antithyroid drugs.

The CDR3 DNA reads TGTGCCAGCAGTTTTGGTGTGGGCACCTACAATGAGCAGTTCTTC. Protein product: CASSFGVGTYNEQFF. The genes are TRBV12-3 or TRBV12-4 and TRBJ2-1; D ambiguous. V was trimmed by 3 bases and J by 2 bases, leaving 11 bases between them. CDR3 length: 15 residues.